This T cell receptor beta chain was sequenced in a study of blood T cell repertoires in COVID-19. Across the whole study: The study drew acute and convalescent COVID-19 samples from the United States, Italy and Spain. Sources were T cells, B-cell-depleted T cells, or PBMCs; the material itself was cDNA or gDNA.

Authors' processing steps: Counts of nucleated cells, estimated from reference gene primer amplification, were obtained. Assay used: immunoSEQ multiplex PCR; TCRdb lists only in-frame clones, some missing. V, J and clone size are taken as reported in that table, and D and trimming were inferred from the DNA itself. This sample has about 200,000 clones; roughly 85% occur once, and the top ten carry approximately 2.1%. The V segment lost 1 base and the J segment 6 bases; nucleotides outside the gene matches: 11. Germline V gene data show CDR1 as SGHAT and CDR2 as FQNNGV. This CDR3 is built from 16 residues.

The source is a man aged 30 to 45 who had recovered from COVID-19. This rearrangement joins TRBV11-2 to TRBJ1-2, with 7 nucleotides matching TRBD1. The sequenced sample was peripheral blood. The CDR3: CASSLGIGGAPDGYTF. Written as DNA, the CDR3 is TGTGCCAGCAGCTTAGGAATAGGGGGCGCGCCGGATGGCTACACCTTC.